These T cell receptor beta chains were read from a single sample in a study of tumour-infiltrating T cells in Burkitt lymphoma. Clones were read by immunoSEQ multiplex PCR, and TCRdb kept only the in-frame ones, dropping some. The table lists 2,000 to 3,000 clones, about 83% of them singletons, with less than 6.5% in the top ten. Material for sequencing was tumor tissue. The origin of the receptors is a human donor with diffuse large B-cell lymphoma. CDR3s include the opening cysteine and the closing phenylalanine or tryptophan. A D gene is named only where the DNA matches it firmly. Part of the rows lack a size; the others show once, few, many or a class for expanded clones.

V gene	D gene	J gene	clone size	CDR3 length	CDR3 DNA	CDR3 protein
TRBV18	.	TRBJ1-1	.	15	TGTGCCAGCTCTCACGGCGAGGGGTTGAACACTGAAGCTTTCTTT	CASSHGEGLNTEAFF
TRBV2	TRBD1	TRBJ1-6	.	17	TGTGCCAGCAGGCGAGGGACAGGGTTAGCGGATAATTCACCCCTCCACTTT	CASRRGTGLADNSPLHF
TRBV19	TRBD1	TRBJ2-7	once	14	TGTGCCAGTAGTCCTGGACAGGGGCCCTACGAGCAGTACTTC	CASSPGQGPYEQYF
TRBV9	.	TRBJ2-5	.	14	TGTGCCAGCAGCCCCCGGGCAGTGCAAGAGACCCAGTACTTC	CASSPRAVQETQYF
TRBV15	TRBD2	TRBJ2-3	.	17	TGTGCCACCAGCGCATATCGGCTAGCGGGAGTTGCCGATACGCAGTATTTT	CATSAYRLAGVADTQYF
TRBV19	.	TRBJ2-1	.	15	TGTGCCAGTACCCCACCTGGGCCGAGGGCCAATGAGCAGTTCTTC	CASTPPGPRANEQFF
TRBV10-1	TRBD1	TRBJ2-7	few	13	TGCGCCAGCAGTGAGGCAGGGGGCGCCGAGCAGTACTTC	CASSEAGGAEQYF
TRBV30	.	TRBJ1-2	.	14	TGTGCCGCCCTGGGGGGACTCAGGGAATATGGCTACACCTTC	CAALGGLREYGYTF
TRBV7-7	.	TRBJ1-2	.	15	TGTGCTAGCAGACATCAGGGAACAGCTAACTATGGCTACACCTTC	CASRHQGTANYGYTF
TRBV7-2	TRBD2	TRBJ2-3	.	15	TGTGCCAGCAGCCAGACTAGCGGGGCGGGGGATACGCAGTATTTT	CASSQTSGAGDTQYF
TRBV27	TRBD2	TRBJ2-1	.	17	TGTGCCAGCAGTCCCGGAAGACTAGCGGGGCCCTACAATGAGCAGTTCTTC	CASSPGRLAGPYNEQFF
TRBV14	.	TRBJ2-2	.	13	TGTGCCAGCAGCGTAGGGGGGACCGGGGAGCTGTTTTTT	CASSVGGTGELFF
TRBV21-1	.	TRBJ1-2	.	14	TGTGCCAGCAACCCGACCGGGACAGGTTGTCGCTACACCTTC	CASNPTGTGCRYTF
TRBV5-1	.	TRBJ2-7	few	12	TGCGCCAGCAGCTCCACTGGAGCCGAGCAGTACTTC	CASSSTGAEQYF
TRBV7-3	.	TRBJ2-5	.	13	TGTGCCAGCAGCTTGGTCAGGGGTCAGACCCAGTACTTC	CASSLVRGQTQYF
TRBV27	.	TRBJ1-2	.	13	TGTGCCAGCACCCGGGGGCCGAACTATGGCTACACCTTC	CASTRGPNYGYTF
TRBV13	.	TRBJ1-1	.	13	TGTGCCAGCAGCTTAAACGCGTTCGTAGGGGCTTTCTTT	CASSLNAFVGAFF
TRBV7-2	TRBD2	TRBJ2-7	.	14	TGTGCCAGCAGCCAAGCGGGAGGGAACTACGAGCAGTACTTC	CASSQAGGNYEQYF
TRBV7-3	.	TRBJ2-1	.	14	TGTGCCAGCAGCTTACTAGCGCCTTACAATGAGCAGTTCTTC	CASSLLAPYNEQFF
TRBV19	.	TRBJ1-2	.	13	TGTGCCAGTAGTATGGCCGTGAACTATGGCTACACTTTC	CASSMAVNYGYTF
TRBV7-2	.	TRBJ2-7	few	14	TGTGCCAGCAGCTTCCTGGGTAGCTCCTACGAGCAGTACTTC	CASSFLGSSYEQYF
TRBV19	.	TRBJ1-2	.	16	TGTGCCAGTAGTATGAGCCCAGGGGTGTCTTTGTATGGCTACACCTTC	CASSMSPGVSLYGYTF
TRBV11-2	TRBD1	TRBJ2-7	.	14	TGTGCCAGCAGCCCCGGGACAGGGCCCTACGAGCAGTACTTC	CASSPGTGPYEQYF
TRBV5-1	.	TRBJ2-7	.	11	TGCGCCAGCAGCTTGGACTACGAGCAGTACTTC	CASSLDYEQYF
TRBV28	.	TRBJ2-3	.	13	TGTGCCACCGGTCCATCACCCACAGATACGCAGTATTTT	CATGPSPTDTQYF
TRBV6-5	.	TRBJ2-7	.	13	TGTGCCAGCAGAGGGACATTGCCCTACGAGCAGTACTTC	CASRGTLPYEQYF
TRBV7-9	.	TRBJ2-1	.	14	TGTGCCAGCAGCTTAGCGCTGTGGTGGAGTGAGCAGTTCTTC	CASSLALWWSEQFF
TRBV7-2	.	TRBJ2-2	.	14	TGTGCCAGCCTCAAGGTTTCGGACACCGGGGAGCTGTTTTTT	CASLKVSDTGELFF
TRBV4-2	.	TRBJ1-1	once	15	TGTGCCAGCAGCCACCTGGGGGTCGAGGGCTTACTGGCTTTCTTT	CASSHLGVEGLLAFF
TRBV2	.	TRBJ2-3	.	12	TGTGCCAGCAGTGAACTCTGGGATACGCAGTATTTT	CASSELWDTQYF
TRBV6-6	.	TRBJ2-7	.	11	TGTGCCACTAAACGGGGTTTCGAGCAGTACTTC	CATKRGFEQYF
TRBV6-6	.	TRBJ1-3	.	13	TGTGCCAGCAGTGACAGAGCTGGAAACACCATATATTTT	CASSDRAGNTIYF
TRBV27	.	TRBJ1-2	.	16	TGTGCCAGCAAAGGGGAGGCAGGGGTGATTAACTATGGCTACACCTTC	CASKGEAGVINYGYTF
TRBV14	TRBD1	TRBJ1-2	.	15	TGTGCCAGCAGCCAAGCGACAGGGTCTAACTATGGCTACACCTTC	CASSQATGSNYGYTF
TRBV5-4	TRBD1	TRBJ2-1	.	12	TGTGCCAGCAGCTACCCGACAGGGTTGCCGTTCTTC	CASSYPTGLPFF
TRBV11-1	.	TRBJ1-6	.	16	TGTGCCAGCAGCTTCAATTATGTGGCCGGCAATTCACCCCTCCACTTT	CASSFNYVAGNSPLHF